This passage covers 18 T cell receptor beta chains from one sample sequenced in a study of cytomegalovirus exposure and HLA in healthy donors. PCR was performed using 60 Vbeta and 13 Jbeta primers. Profiling relied on immunoSEQ multiplex PCR, and the TCRdb table lists in-frame clones only, not all of them. The profile shows 85,000 to 100,000 clones, roughly three quarters of them singletons. The sample taken for sequencing was PBMCs. These receptors came from a woman between 35 and 50 years old in good health and CMV-seronegative.

This clone was seen at least ten times. The chain combines TRBV15 with TRBJ2-1; 8 bases match TRBD1. The trim removed 0 bases at V and 3 bases at J, leaving 4 bases unmatched. The CDR3 consists of 16 residues. CDR1 is LNHNV, CDR2 YYDKDF, per germline (reference sequence). The DNA for the CDR3 is TGTGCCACCAGCAGAGACCAGGGGGCCTTCTACAATGAGCAGTTCTTC. It encodes CATSRDQGAFYNEQFF.

In its sample, this clone was seen a few times. The chain has TRBV6-1 and TRBJ1-1; D is ambiguous. V was trimmed by 8 bases and J by 1 base, leaving 14 bases between them. The CDR3 spans 14 residues. Per germline, CDR1 MNHNS and CDR2 SASEGT. The CDR3 sequence is CASAPLEGNTEAFF. CDR3 coding DNA: TGTGCCAGCGCCCCACTGGAGGGGAACACTGAAGCTTTCTTT.

V is TRBV30 and J is TRBJ1-6; D is unclear. Germline CDR1 GTSNPN, CDR2 SVGIG (reference sequence). This CDR3 spans 14 amino acids. Trimming left V 0 bases short and J 6 bases short, with 9 bases between. The CDR3 protein is CAWSVTRINSPLHF. CDR3 sequence (DNA): TGTGCCTGGAGTGTGACACGGATTAATTCACCCCTCCACTTT.

This clone was detected only a few times. The genes are TRBV6-6 and TRBJ1-1; the D gene is possibly TRBD1 (5 bases). V shed 4 bases and J shed 1 base, with 13 bases lying between them. CDR1 and CDR2 from the germline V gene are MNHNY and SVGAGI (reference sequence). This CDR3 has 15 amino acids. The CDR3 here is CASSSPEGENTEAFF. The CDR3 nucleotides are TGTGCCAGCAGTTCGCCGGAAGGGGAGAACACTGAAGCTTTCTTT.

This chain uses TRBV4-1 with TRBJ2-5; 7 bases align to TRBD2. The germline CDR1 and CDR2 sequences are MGHRA and YSYEKL. The CDR3 extends over 14 amino acids. After removal of 4 bases from V and 7 bases from J, the junction contained 9 bases not matched to a gene. The CDR3 DNA is TGCGCCAGCAGCCCTAGGACTAGTTTGGGGACCCAGTACTTC. It specifies CASSPRTSLGTQYF.

This chain connects TRBV15 to TRBJ1-5; 7 nucleotides align to TRBD1. CDR1 and CDR2 (germline): LNHNV, YYDKDF (reference sequence). The V segment lost 4 bases and the J segment 5 bases; nucleotides outside the gene matches: 5. There are 14 residues in the CDR3. The CDR3 DNA reads TGTGCCACCAGCACGGGACAGCGCGATCAGCCCCAGCATTTT. This translates into CATSTGQRDQPQHF.

The CDR3 is CASSLRLAGGDPGELFF. The CDR3 DNA is TGCGCCAGCAGCTTGCGACTAGCGGGGGGAGATCCCGGGGAGCTGTTTTTT. V is TRBV5-1 and J is TRBJ2-2; 13 nucleotides line up with TRBD2. V lost 1 base to trimming and J lost 6 bases; unmatched junction nucleotides: 6. Germline V gene lookup returns CDR1 SGHRS and CDR2 YFSETQ. The CDR3 extends over 17 amino acids. Filled out from reference TRBV5-1 and TRBJ2-2, the complete variable domain reads KAGVTQTPRYLIKTRGQQVTLSCSPISGHRSVSWYQQTPGQGLQFLFEYFSETQRNKGNFPGRFSGRQFSNSRSEMNVSTLELGDSALYLCASSLRLAGGDPGELFFGEGSRLTVL.

This chain connects TRBV10-3 to TRBJ1-1; D is unclear. Germline V gives CDR1 ENHRY, CDR2 SYGVKD. The V gene lost 3 bases and the J gene lost 7 bases, with 9 bases spanning the gap. The CDR3 loop spans 12 amino acids. CDR3 sequence (DNA): TGTGCCATCAGTGACCCTTCAGGTGAAGCTTTCTTT. Translated, it gives CAISDPSGEAFF.

The chain couples TRBV9 to TRBJ1-6, with D maybe TRBD1 (5 bases). CDR3 size: 13 residues. V shed 0 bases and J shed 13 bases, with 11 bases lying between them. Germline V gives CDR1 SGDLS, CDR2 YYNGEE. This chain's CDR3 is CASSVGTREPLHF. The DNA of the CDR3 is TGTGCCAGCAGCGTAGGGACACGGGAGCCCCTCCACTTT.

The chain recombines TRBV14 with TRBJ2-7, with D uncertain. CDR1 is SGHDN, CDR2 FVKESK, per germline. The CDR3 totals 15 residues. With 2 bases removed from V and 3 bases from J, the gap between germline ends came to 14 bases. The CDR3 DNA sequence: TGTGCCAGCAGCCAAAACACCGGTCGGGTCTACGAGCAGTACTTC. Its translation: CASSQNTGRVYEQYF.

This clone occurred a few times. The chain carries TRBV19 and TRBJ1-4; D is perhaps TRBD1 (5 bases). The length of the CDR3 is 15 residues. Germline V gene lookup returns CDR1 LNHDA and CDR2 SQIVND (reference sequence). V was clipped by 6 bases and J by 2 bases, with 13 bases between them. The CDR3 coding sequence is TGTGCCAGTAGAATCTGGGGGGAGACTAATGAAAAACTGTTTTTT. This encodes CASRIWGETNEKLFF.

This chain's CDR3 is CASSPGQGYGEQFF. CDR3 DNA: TGTGCCAGTAGCCCGGGACAGGGTTATGGTGAGCAGTTCTTC. This chain joins TRBV19 and TRBJ2-1, with 9 nucleotides matching TRBD1. The CDR3 extends over 14 amino acids. Germline V gene lookup returns CDR1 LNHDA and CDR2 SQIVND (reference sequence). The V gene end was trimmed by 6 bases and the J gene end by 9 bases; junction bases not matched to a gene: 9.

This clone has more than one count but fewer than ten. The chain carries TRBV10-3 and TRBJ1-1; D is ambiguous. Germline CDR1 ENHRY, CDR2 SYGVKD. This CDR3 has 14 amino acids. Trimming took 4 bases from V and 8 from J, leaving 17 bases between them. This CDR3 reads CAISAFGAESEAFF. CDR3 sequence (DNA): TGTGCCATCAGTGCCTTTGGAGCGGAGTCCGAAGCTTTCTTT.

This clone has a single count. The chain is built from TRBV2 and TRBJ2-1; 8 nucleotides agree with TRBD1. Trimming cost V 7 bases and J 6 bases; bases outside gene matches: 8. CDR1 SNHLY and CDR2 FYNNEI come from the germline V gene. The CDR3 covers 14 residues. DNA for the CDR3: TGTGCCAGCACCAAAGACAGGGGAGGCAATGAGCAGTTCTTC. This gives the protein CASTKDRGGNEQFF.

This clone showed up just a few times. One end of the junction varies from germline; a read error may be responsible. This sequence joins TRBV13 and TRBJ1-6, with 9 bases matching TRBD1. CDR1 PRHDT and CDR2 FYEKMQ come from the germline V gene (reference sequence). This CDR3 region has 14 residues. The CDR3 DNA sequence: TGTGCCAGCACCTCCGGGACAGGGATTTCACCCCTCAACTTT. It yields the protein CASTSGTGISPLNF.

The J gene is TRBJ1-2, the V gene TRBV2; possible D gene TRBD1, 6 bases. Per germline, CDR1 SNHLY and CDR2 FYNNEI. V gave up 5 bases and J gave up 5 bases, with 9 bases separating them. The CDR3 length is 12 residues. CDR3 loop: CASSPQGYGYTF. CDR3 coding DNA: TGTGCCAGCAGTCCACAGGGATATGGCTACACCTTC.

The chain uses TRBV5-6 and TRBJ2-5; D is uncertain. Germline V gives CDR1 SGHDT, CDR2 YYEEEE. Trimming pared 1 base from V and 5 bases from J, leaving 9 bases between. The CDR3 is 13 residues long. The CDR3 reads CASSLIARETQYF. The CDR3 nucleotides are TGTGCCAGCAGCTTGATCGCTAGGGAGACCCAGTACTTC.

The V gene is TRBV30, the J gene TRBJ2-2; 8 positions agree with TRBD2. The germline V gene has CDR1 GTSNPN and CDR2 SVGIG (reference sequence). Trimming removed 5 bases from V and 1 base from J; junction bases left unmatched: 6. The CDR3 is 15 amino acids. The DNA for the CDR3 is TGTGCCTGGCTGACCGGGACTAGGAACACCGGGGAGCTGTTTTTT. This translates into CAWLTGTRNTGELFF.